Presented here are 3 T cell receptor beta chains from one specimen sequenced in a study of OX40 agonist ivuxolimab in advanced cancers. Here immunoSEQ multiplex PCR was the method, and the copy in TCRdb shows in-frame clones only, minus some. This table has under 100,000 clones, around 85% appearing once. The sample in question was CD4+ or CD8+ T cells sorted from blood, obtained in a trial of the OX40 agonist ivuxolimab. These receptors were obtained from an adult with an advanced solid tumor such as melanoma, head and neck, liver or kidney cancer.

CDR3 loop: CASSQQGANTGELFF. Here the CDR3 DNA reads TGTGCCAGCAGCCAACAGGGGGCCAACACCGGGGAGCTGTTTTTT. The chain joins TRBV6-1 to TRBJ2-2, with TRBD1 matching 9 bases. J was trimmed by 2 bases and V by 6 bases; bases with no gene match: 4. The CDR3 runs 15 residues. Germline lookup yields CDR1 MNHNS and CDR2 SASEGT.

The chain joins TRBV18 to TRBJ1-3; D not resolved. CDR1 is KGHSH, CDR2 LQKENI, per germline. Trimming stripped 3 bases from V and 0 bases from J, with 15 bases between. The CDR3 runs to 17 residues. As DNA, the CDR3 is TGTGCCAGCTCACCCTCTGAGGGTCGGTTCTCTGGAAACACCATATATTTT. Translated, it gives CASSPSEGRFSGNTIYF.

The chain employs TRBV28 and TRBJ1-6, with D perhaps matching TRBD1 (5 bases). Germline V gives CDR1 MDHEN, CDR2 SYDVKM. With 7 bases removed from V and 11 bases from J, the gap between germline ends came to 18 bases. The CDR3 length is 14 residues. CDR3 DNA sequence: TGTGCCAGCATCGGGACCACAACTGGAGCACCCCTCCACTTT. Translated: CASIGTTTGAPLHF.